The 27 T cell receptor beta chains below come from one sample, sequenced in a study of T cell changes during pregnancy in multiple sclerosis. Sequencing used immunoSEQ multiplex PCR; TCRdb keeps in-frame clones, though not all of them. Of about 79,000 clones in the sample, about 93% were seen once. The sequencing here drew on CD4+ T cells from peripheral blood mononuclear cells, taken in the second trimester of pregnancy. The receptors were gathered from a female donor with multiple sclerosis, enrolled in a pregnancy study.

The rearrangement links TRBV19 to TRBJ1-3; unclear D gene. Trimming cost V 8 bases and J 0 bases, with 8 bases left between them. The CDR3 covers 13 residues. Germline values: CDR1 LNHDA, CDR2 SQIVND (reference sequence). The CDR3 bases are TGTGCCAGTGAGGCCTACTCTGGAAACACCATATATTTT. Translated: CASEAYSGNTIYF.

V gene TRBV9 combines with J gene TRBJ1-1; maybe TRBD1 (6 bases). The CDR3 runs 14 residues. V lost 3 bases to trimming and J lost 1 base, with 10 bases between them. CDR1 is SGDLS, CDR2 YYNGEE, per germline. CDR3 DNA: TGTGCCAGCAGCGCCAGGGGCGCGAACACTGAAGCTTTCTTT. Translation: CASSARGANTEAFF.

The count of this clone is one. The chain couples TRBV7-2 to TRBJ1-5; D possibly corresponds to TRBD1 (5 bases). Germline V gives CDR1 SGHTA, CDR2 FQGNSA. V was pared by 5 bases and J by 5 bases, with 19 bases between. There are 16 residues in the CDR3. CDR3 residues: CASSPTPGVGDQPQHF. Here the CDR3 DNA reads TGTGCCAGCAGCCCGACGCCGGGGGTTGGAGATCAGCCCCAGCATTTT.

This clone has just a few counts. The CDR3 DNA sequence: TGTGCCAGCAGCTTACGGGGGTTTCGCAATTCACCCCTCCACTTT. It yields the protein CASSLRGFRNSPLHF. This rearrangement joins TRBV13 to TRBJ1-6; perhaps TRBD1 as D (5 bases). Germline V gene lookup returns CDR1 PRHDT and CDR2 FYEKMQ (reference sequence). V dropped 2 bases and J dropped 7 bases, with 12 bases sitting between them. CDR3 size: 15 residues.

J is TRBJ2-3 and V is TRBV6-6, with 9 nucleotides matching TRBD2. V dropped 6 bases and J dropped 4; count of bases not matched to a gene: 5. The CDR3 has 14 residues. The germline gives CDR1 MNHNY, CDR2 SVGAGI (reference sequence). The CDR3 region has the DNA TGTGCCAGCAGGATAGCGGGAGCTTCAGATACGCAGTATTTT. The encoded protein is CASRIAGASDTQYF.

The rearrangement uses TRBV15 and TRBJ2-1, with 8 bases that match TRBD1. The CDR3 runs to 16 residues. V was pared by 1 base and J by 3 bases, with 5 bases of the junction left unmatched. Germline CDR1 and CDR2: LNHNV and YYDKDF (reference sequence). In DNA form, the CDR3 reads TGTGCCACCAGCAGAGCCATAGGACAGGGCTACAATGAGCAGTTCTTC. Protein: CATSRAIGQGYNEQFF.

The CDR3 loop reads CAWSPTGGLKNIQYF. As DNA, the CDR3 is TGTGCCTGGAGTCCGACAGGCGGTTTGAAAAACATTCAGTACTTC. This chain links TRBV30 with TRBJ2-4; TRBD1 might be the D (6 bases). The CDR3 extends over 15 amino acids. The V gene lost 2 bases and the J gene lost 4 bases, with 15 bases spanning the gap. Germline values: CDR1 GTSNPN, CDR2 SVGIG (reference sequence).

The rearrangement joins TRBV7-9 to TRBJ1-4; D not certain. V lost 1 base to trimming and J lost 8 bases, with 14 bases between them. This CDR3 comprises 15 residues. CDR1 and CDR2 from the germline V gene are SEHNR and FQNEAQ (reference sequence). The CDR3 bases are TGTGCCAGCAGCTTAGGAGGTAGCCTTTGGGAAAAACTGTTTTTT. Encoded protein: CASSLGGSLWEKLFF.

This clone was recorded only once. This chain joins TRBV12-5 and TRBJ2-7; 11 nucleotides align to TRBD2. The germline V gene encodes CDR1 LGHNT and CDR2 FRNRAP. CDR3 length: 14 amino acids. With V trimmed by 7 bases and J by 2 bases, 4 bases remained unmatched. CDR3 nucleotide sequence: TGTGCTAGTGTCCGTAGCGGGGGGGCCTACGAGCAGTACTTC. Encoded protein: CASVRSGGAYEQYF.

The chain uses TRBV9 and TRBJ1-1, with TRBD1 identical over 7 bases. Trimming cost V 0 bases and J 8 bases; bases outside gene matches: 7. The CDR3 length is 14 residues. The germline V gene has CDR1 SGDLS and CDR2 YYNGEE. The chain's CDR3 is CASSVEAGGLEAFF. The CDR3 DNA reads as TGTGCCAGCAGCGTAGAGGCAGGGGGATTGGAAGCTTTCTTT.

The chain has TRBV18 and TRBJ1-1, with 7 bases aligning to TRBD1. This CDR3 spans 14 amino acids. The germline gives CDR1 KGHSH, CDR2 LQKENI. J lost 7 bases, V lost 0 bases, and 5 bases had no gene match. The CDR3: CASSPPEQGNEAFF. CDR3 DNA sequence: TGTGCCAGCTCACCACCTGAACAGGGGAATGAAGCTTTCTTT. The full variable domain, with the rest looked up from reference TRBV18 and TRBJ1-1, is NAGVMQNPRHLVRRRGQEARLRCSPMKGHSHVYWYRQLPEEGLKFMVYLQKENIIDESGMPKERFSAEFPKEGPSILRIQQVVRGDSAAYFCASSPPEQGNEAFFGQGTRLTVV.

The rearrangement uses TRBV5-1 and TRBJ2-1, with 9 bases that match TRBD2. Germline assignment: CDR1 SGHRS and CDR2 YFSETQ. V was pared by 2 bases and J by 3 bases, with 3 bases of the junction left unmatched. The CDR3 is 15 amino acids. Here the CDR3 DNA reads TGCGCCAGCAGCTTAATAGCGGGGGTCTACAATGAGCAGTTCTTC. Translation: CASSLIAGVYNEQFF. The full variable domain, completed using reference TRBV5-1 and TRBJ2-1, is KAGVTQTPRYLIKTRGQQVTLSCSPISGHRSVSWYQQTPGQGLQFLFEYFSETQRNKGNFPGRFSGRQFSNSRSEMNVSTLELGDSALYLCASSLIAGVYNEQFFGPGTRLTVL.

The chain recombines TRBV19 with TRBJ2-2; 9 positions match TRBD1. This CDR3 is built from 14 residues. Germline V gives CDR1 LNHDA, CDR2 SQIVND (reference sequence). With 5 bases clipped from V and 4 bases from J, the junction kept 2 bases outside the gene matches. The CDR3: CASSWDRATGELFF. The CDR3 DNA is TGTGCCAGTAGTTGGGACAGGGCCACCGGGGAGCTGTTTTTT.

The chain combines TRBV30 with TRBJ1-2; D perhaps matches TRBD1 (6 bases). V was trimmed by 4 bases and J by 7 bases, leaving 19 bases between them. CDR3 length: 14 amino acids. CDR1 and CDR2 from the germline V gene are GTSNPN and SVGIG (reference sequence). DNA for the CDR3: TGTGCCTGGACAGGGGAATTAGGCTGGAGTGGCTACACCTTC. Translation: CAWTGELGWSGYTF.

The V and J genes are TRBV6-4 and TRBJ1-1; tentatively, D is TRBD1 (5 bases). Germline CDR1 and CDR2: MRHNA and SNTAGT. V lost 5 bases to trimming and J lost 5 bases, with 12 bases between them. The CDR3 contains 13 residues. CDR3 loop: CASSTARGTEAFF. The CDR3 DNA sequence: TGTGCCAGCAGTACTGCCCGGGGGACTGAAGCTTTCTTT.

The chain links TRBV10-3 to TRBJ2-6; 7 positions agree with TRBD1. The CDR3 is 16 residues long. Germline V gene lookup returns CDR1 ENHRY and CDR2 SYGVKD. V gave up 9 bases and J gave up 0 bases; unmatched junction bases: 8. As DNA, the CDR3 is TGTGCCATTGAGGGACAGAAAAACTCTGGGGCCAACGTCCTGACTTTC. Protein product: CAIEGQKNSGANVLTF.

The genes are TRBV7-9 and TRBJ2-5; TRBD2 agrees at 14 bases. Germline CDR1 is SEHNR and CDR2 is FQNEAQ (reference sequence). The CDR3 consists of 14 residues. The V and J ends lost 9 bases and 5 bases, in that order; junction bases with no gene match: 5. For the CDR3, the DNA is TGTGCCAGTAAGGGACTAGCGGGAGAGGAGACCCAGTACTTC. This translates into CASKGLAGEETQYF. Full variable domain (rest looked up from reference TRBV7-9 and TRBJ2-5): DTGVSQNPRHKITKRGQNVTFRCDPISEHNRLYWYRQTLGQGPEFLTYFQNEAQLEKSRLLSDRFSAERPKGSFSTLEIQRTEQGDSAMYLCASKGLAGEETQYFGPGTRLLVL.

In the case of this clone: Germline is not matched at one junction end, which may reflect a read error. The V and J genes are TRBV5-6 and TRBJ1-4; TRBD1 matches 8 bases. CDR1 and CDR2 (germline): SGHDT, YYEEEE. The CDR3 contains 14 residues. The CDR3 is CASSLAGTGEKLFF. For the CDR3, the DNA is TGTGCCAGCAGTTTGGCTGGGACAGGTGAAAAACTGTTTTTT. Supplemented by reference TRBV5-6 and TRBJ1-4, the full variable domain reads DAGVTQSPTHLIKTRGQQVTLRCSPKSGHDTVSWYQQALGQGPQFIFQYYEEEERQRGNFPDRFSGHQFPNYSSELNVNALLLGDSALYLCASSLAGTGEKLFFGSGTQLSVL.

The chain carries TRBV6-6 and TRBJ1-5; unclear D gene. This CDR3 has 15 residues. Per germline, CDR1 MNHNY and CDR2 SVGAGI (reference sequence). Between the trimmed V and J ends, which lost 9 bases and 0 bases, there was a span of 15 bases. Written as DNA, the CDR3 is TGTGCCAGTGGGAGGATCGGGATTAGCAATCAGCCCCAGCATTTT. As protein: CASGRIGISNQPQHF.

This chain uses TRBV7-9 with TRBJ2-3; D might be TRBD2 (6 bases). In germline, CDR1 is SEHNR, CDR2 FQNEAQ (reference sequence). Trimming pared 5 bases from V and 2 bases from J, leaving 14 bases between. The CDR3 length is 15 residues. Here the CDR3 reads CASSPRGSPTDTQYF. As DNA, the CDR3 is TGTGCCAGCAGCCCCCGGGGGAGCCCCACAGATACGCAGTATTTT.

The CDR3 protein is CASSQARTAINEQFF. In nucleotides, the CDR3 is TGTGCCAGCAGCCAAGCCAGGACAGCGATTAATGAGCAGTTCTTC. The chain recombines TRBV4-2 with TRBJ2-1; TRBD1 might be the D (6 bases). The length of the CDR3 is 15 residues. The V gene's germline CDR1 is LGHNA and CDR2 YNFKEQ. Trimming removed 1 base at V and 7 bases at J, with 14 bases between.

This rearrangement joins TRBV15 to TRBJ1-1, with 7 nucleotides matching TRBD1. CDR1 and CDR2 from the germline V gene are LNHNV and YYDKDF (reference sequence). The CDR3 extends over 15 amino acids. V shed 6 bases, J shed 0 bases, and the junction held 7 bases outside the gene matches. This chain's CDR3 is CATSYGTALNTEAFF. The CDR3 DNA sequence: TGTGCCACCAGTTACGGGACAGCTCTGAACACTGAAGCTTTCTTT.

The chain couples TRBV6-1 to TRBJ2-7; TRBD2 agrees at 13 bases. The germline V gene has CDR1 MNHNS and CDR2 SASEGT. The CDR3 has 19 residues. Trimming removed 4 bases from V and 4 bases from J; junction bases left unmatched: 16. The CDR3 protein is CASSATGHRLAGGLYEQYF. CDR3 nucleotides: TGTGCCAGCAGTGCGACAGGGCACCGACTAGCGGGAGGATTATACGAGCAGTACTTC.

The chain uses TRBV9 and TRBJ2-1; TRBD2 aligns across 9 bases. The CDR3 is made up of 13 amino acids. Germline CDR1 SGDLS, CDR2 YYNGEE. The ends lost 7 bases at V and 10 bases at J; junction bases unmatched: 9. This chain's CDR3 is CASSGVSGGEQFF. The CDR3 DNA sequence: TGTGCCAGCTCAGGAGTTAGCGGGGGAGAGCAGTTCTTC.

The chain has TRBV2 and TRBJ2-7; TRBD1 matches 8 bases. The CDR3 runs 15 residues. Germline V CDR1 and CDR2: SNHLY, FYNNEI. The CDR3 DNA reads TGTTCCTCCTCCTTTACCCGGACAGGGACCTACGAGCAGTACTTC. Protein product: CSSSFTRTGTYEQYF. The full variable domain, completed using reference TRBV2 and TRBJ2-7, is EPEVTQTPSHQVTQMGQEVILRCVPISNHLYFYWYRQILGQKVEFLVSFYNNEISEKSEIFDDQFSVERPDGSNFTLKIRSTKLEDSAMYFCSSSFTRTGTYEQYFGPGTRLTVT.

The CDR3 nucleotides are TGTGCCAGCAGCCTTCAGACAGGTCGGGGTGGCTACACCTTC. Its protein product is CASSLQTGRGGYTF. The V call is TRBV11-3, the J call TRBJ1-2, with D possibly TRBD1 on 6 matching bases. The V and J ends lost 5 bases and 7 bases respectively, with 17 bases between them. Germline V gene data show CDR1 as SGHNT and CDR2 as YENEEA. The CDR3 contains 14 residues.

This clone has only one observation. The chain recombines TRBV6-5 with TRBJ2-2; 7 bases agree with TRBD2. V was clipped by 4 bases and J by 5 bases; unmatched bases: 4. CDR3 length: 14 residues. Germline V gene lookup returns CDR1 MNHEY and CDR2 SVGAGI. The CDR3 loop reads CASSFQRETGELFF. The CDR3 coding sequence is TGTGCCAGCAGTTTCCAGCGGGAAACCGGGGAGCTGTTTTTT.